The 26 T cell receptor beta chains listed next were all sequenced from one sample in a study of cytomegalovirus exposure and HLA in healthy donors. PCR used 60 Vbeta primers and 13 Jbeta primers. The table came from immunoSEQ multiplex PCR; TCRdb's copy has only in-frame clones and leaves some out. Its table records 150,000 to 200,000 clones. Sample: PBMCs. These receptors were collected from a young woman in good health and CMV-seropositive.

The rearrangement links TRBV7-6 to TRBJ2-1; 10 positions match TRBD2. Germline trimming cut 5 bases from V and 3 bases from J; bases unmatched to any gene: 4. This CDR3 has 15 amino acids. Germline V gene lookup returns CDR1 SGHVS and CDR2 FNYEAQ. For the CDR3, the DNA is TGTGCCAGCAGCCCAGCGGGGGGGGTCTACAATGAGCAGTTCTTC. Protein sequence: CASSPAGGVYNEQFF.

V usage is TRBV2 and J usage is TRBJ1-5; D call uncertain. In germline, CDR1 is SNHLY, CDR2 FYNNEI. The germline V and J ends were trimmed by 6 bases and 1 base, with 7 bases remaining between them. The CDR3 has 13 amino acids. The CDR3 DNA sequence: TGTGCCAGCAGCAGCGACAGCAATCAGCCCCAGCATTTT. As protein: CASSSDSNQPQHF.

V and J are TRBV29-1 and TRBJ2-5; 10 positions agree with TRBD1. The J call may be faulty, since TRBJ2-7 better matches the DNA end. This CDR3 has 12 residues. Germline values: CDR1 SQVTM, CDR2 ANQGSEA. Here the CDR3 reads CSAGTGVAEQYF. DNA of the CDR3: TGCAGCGCCGGGACAGGGGTAGCCGAGCAGTACTTC.

The rearrangement joins TRBV6-5 to TRBJ1-1; D not certain. The length of the CDR3 is 13 residues. V was pared by 6 bases and J by 4 bases, with 12 bases between. Germline CDR1 and CDR2: MNHEY and SVGAGI. In DNA form, the CDR3 reads TGTGCCAGCAGCACGCTCAGTCCCACTGAAGCTTTCTTT. It encodes CASSTLSPTEAFF.

The chain joins TRBV5-1 to TRBJ1-1; 8 bases map to TRBD1. Germline V lookup: CDR1 SGHRS, CDR2 YFSETQ. The ends lost 0 bases at V and 6 bases at J; junction bases unmatched: 4. CDR3 length equals 14 residues. The CDR3 DNA follows: TGCGCCAGCAGCTTGGGGACAGGGAGCCCTGAAGCTTTCTTT. This gives the protein CASSLGTGSPEAFF.

The genes are TRBV5-1 and TRBJ1-1, with a possible D match to TRBD1 (5 bases). The CDR3 consists of 13 residues. Trimming shortened V by 4 bases and J by 1 base, and 8 bases separated the two germline ends. CDR1 is SGHRS and CDR2 is YFSETQ in the germline V gene. CDR3 bases: TGCGCCAGCAGCATACAGGAGAACACTGAAGCTTTCTTT. Translation: CASSIQENTEAFF.

The chain combines TRBV6-1 with TRBJ2-7; 10 bases are a match to TRBD2. This CDR3 comprises 15 residues. Germline V gene lookup returns CDR1 MNHNS and CDR2 SASEGT. Trimming removed 7 bases from V and 0 bases from J; junction bases left unmatched: 6. CDR3 nucleotides: TGTGCCAGCACTGGACTAGCGGACAGCTCCTACGAGCAGTACTTC. It is translated as CASTGLADSSYEQYF.

The chain combines TRBV6-1 with TRBJ2-6; unclear D gene. Germline values: CDR1 MNHNS, CDR2 SASEGT. With 3 bases removed from V and 0 bases from J, the gap between germline ends came to 9 bases. This CDR3 region has 16 residues. Here the CDR3 reads CASSEFPSSGANVLTF. The CDR3 bases are TGTGCCAGCAGTGAGTTTCCGAGCTCTGGGGCCAACGTCCTGACTTTC.

The chain couples TRBV27 to TRBJ1-1, with TRBD1 matching over 7 bases. Unmatched junction bases numbered 6, after V lost 8 bases and J lost 0 bases. This CDR3 region has 14 residues. The V gene's germline CDR1 is MNHEY and CDR2 SMNVEV (reference sequence). The CDR3: CASRRQGLNTEAFF. DNA for the CDR3: TGTGCCAGCCGAAGACAGGGACTGAACACTGAAGCTTTCTTT.

Here the CDR3 reads CASSESEDTIYF. The CDR3 DNA reads as TGCGCCAGCAGTGAGTCGGAGGACACCATATATTTT. J is TRBJ1-3 and V is TRBV10-1, with D uncertain. V gave up 0 bases and J gave up 8 bases, with 5 bases separating them. Per the germline V gene, CDR1 is WNHNN and CDR2 is SYGVQD (reference sequence). This CDR3 is built from 12 residues.

The gene calls are TRBV18 and TRBJ1-4; the match to TRBD1 covers 8 bases. The germline gives CDR1 KGHSH, CDR2 LQKENI. CDR3 length: 13 residues. V was clipped by 2 bases and J by 7 bases; unmatched bases: 0. The CDR3 DNA follows: TGTGCCAGCTCACCAGGACAGGGTGAAAAACTGTTTTTT. Translated, it gives CASSPGQGEKLFF.

The chain couples TRBV30 to TRBJ2-1; 9 bases line up with TRBD1. Per the germline V gene, CDR1 is GTSNPN and CDR2 is SVGIG (reference sequence). CDR3 length equals 15 residues. V trimming: 0 bases; J trimming: 7 bases; junction bases outside the gene matches: 7. The CDR3 sequence: CAWSVRYRGLNEQFF. CDR3 coding DNA: TGTGCCTGGAGTGTAAGGTACAGGGGGCTAAATGAGCAGTTCTTC.

The chain joins TRBV30 to TRBJ1-6; D is possibly TRBD1 (5 bases). Per the germline V gene, CDR1 is GTSNPN and CDR2 is SVGIG (reference sequence). This CDR3 has 14 amino acids. V dropped 5 bases and J dropped 6 bases, with 14 bases sitting between them. The CDR3 sequence is CAWGRQRTNSPLHF. CDR3 DNA sequence: TGTGCCTGGGGAAGACAGAGGACTAATTCACCCCTCCACTTT.

This chain joins TRBV2 and TRBJ2-5; D not certain. The germline CDR1 and CDR2 sequences are SNHLY and FYNNEI. The CDR3 sequence is 16 residues long. The V and J ends lost 3 bases and 0 bases respectively, with 14 bases between them. The CDR3 DNA reads TGTGCCAGCAGTGACATGAGAATTGGGCACCAAGAGACCCAGTACTTC. Protein sequence: CASSDMRIGHQETQYF.

V usage is TRBV16 and J usage is TRBJ1-1; 8 bases are a match to TRBD1. The germline gives CDR1 KGHSY, CDR2 FQNENV. V lost 0 bases, J lost 7 bases, and 4 bases stayed unmatched. The CDR3 totals 14 residues. Here the CDR3 DNA reads TGTGCCAGCAGCCAATCTACAGGGGGGATTGAAGCTTTCTTT. Its translation: CASSQSTGGIEAFF.

This chain links TRBV7-6 with TRBJ2-7, with D possibly matching TRBD2 (5 bases). V lost 0 bases and J 8 bases, leaving 8 bases between the germline ends. Germline-derived CDR1 and CDR2 are SGHVS and FNYEAQ. The length of the CDR3 is 12 residues. CDR3 protein: CASSLAGRQQYF. As DNA, the CDR3 is TGTGCCAGCAGCTTAGCGGGGAGACAGCAGTACTTC.

The rearrangement links TRBV2 to TRBJ1-2; 7 bases are shared with TRBD1. This CDR3 is 14 amino acids long. Germline V CDR1 and CDR2: SNHLY, FYNNEI. V gave up 6 bases and J gave up 1 base; unmatched junction bases: 5. The DNA of the CDR3 is TGTGCCAGCAGCCGGGACAGTAATAACTATGGCTACACCTTC. Its translation is CASSRDSNNYGYTF.

This chain links TRBV29-1 with TRBJ1-6; a possible D gene is TRBD1 (5 bases). The CDR3 totals 13 residues. CDR1 is SQVTM, CDR2 ANQGSEA, per germline. With 6 bases removed from V and 9 bases from J, the gap between germline ends came to 15 bases. This CDR3 is CSVTQGGSSPLHF. The CDR3 bases are TGCAGCGTGACGCAGGGAGGAAGTTCACCCCTCCACTTT. Supplemented by reference TRBV29-1 and TRBJ1-6, the full variable domain reads SAVISQKPSRDICQRGTSLTIQCQVDSQVTMMFWYRQQPGQSLTLIATANQGSEATYESGFVIDKFPISRPNLTFSTLTVSNMSPEDSSIYLCSVTQGGSSPLHFGNGTRLTVT.

The chain recombines TRBV30 with TRBJ2-7, with 8 bases fitting TRBD1. The length of the CDR3 is 13 residues. Trimming cost V 2 bases and J 2 bases; bases outside gene matches: 2. Looked up from germline, CDR1 is GTSNPN and CDR2 is SVGIG (reference sequence). The CDR3 sequence: CAWSPGGAYEQYF. In nucleotides, the CDR3 is TGTGCCTGGAGTCCAGGGGGCGCCTACGAGCAGTACTTC.

The chain recombines TRBV10-1 with TRBJ2-5; 8 bases map to TRBD2. CDR1 WNHNN and CDR2 SYGVQD come from the germline V gene (reference sequence). After removal of 9 bases from V and 3 bases from J, the junction contained 12 bases not matched to a gene. This CDR3 region has 15 residues. The CDR3 nucleotides are TGCGCCAGACTAACGGGGGGGGTAAGGGAAGAGACCCAGTACTTC. The encoded protein is CARLTGGVREETQYF.

The chain uses TRBV5-1 and TRBJ2-7, with 7 bases matching TRBD2. CDR1 is SGHRS, CDR2 YFSETQ, per germline. Trimming took 0 bases from V and 0 from J; bases not matched to a gene: 3. CDR3 length: 15 residues. CDR3 sequence reads: CASSLEGGSSYEQYF. The CDR3 region has the DNA TGCGCCAGCAGCTTGGAGGGCGGGAGCTCCTACGAGCAGTACTTC.

This chain connects TRBV5-6 to TRBJ1-3; 7 positions match TRBD1. V was pared by 7 bases and J by 1 base, with 8 bases of the junction left unmatched. Per the germline V gene, CDR1 is SGHDT and CDR2 is YYEEEE. This CDR3 spans 15 amino acids. CDR3 loop: CASHVEGASGNTIYF. DNA for the CDR3: TGTGCCAGCCACGTGGAGGGGGCTTCTGGAAACACCATATATTTT.

The chain carries TRBV4-3 and TRBJ2-2, with 9 bases fitting TRBD1. This CDR3 has 16 amino acids. Germline loops: CDR1 LGHNA, CDR2 YSLEER. V was clipped by 4 bases and J by 4 bases; unmatched bases: 7. CDR3 region: CASSLSGTGRTGELFF. In nucleotides, the CDR3 is TGCGCCAGCAGCCTCTCCGGGACAGGGCGCACCGGGGAGCTGTTTTTT.

Note on this clone: The sample holds other DNA sequences that translate to the same CDR3. This chain links TRBV7-2 with TRBJ2-5, with TRBD1 identical over 7 bases. Looked up from germline, CDR1 is SGHTA and CDR2 is FQGNSA. V lost 3 bases to trimming and J lost 0 bases; unmatched junction nucleotides: 1. The CDR3 totals 14 residues. The CDR3 region has the DNA TGTGCCAGCAGCTTGGGACAGCACCAAGAGACCCAGTACTTC. Protein: CASSLGQHQETQYF.

The chain has TRBV30 and TRBJ2-3; D may be TRBD1 (6 bases). CDR3 size: 15 residues. Trimming took off 4 bases at V and 1 base at J, with 15 bases between the two ends. Germline CDR1 is GTSNPN and CDR2 is SVGIG (reference sequence). As DNA, the CDR3 is TGTGCCTGGAACAGGGACGCGAGAGGCACAGATACGCAGTATTTT. Protein: CAWNRDARGTDTQYF.

CDR3 in amino acids: CASSSTRSTGGSFYEQYF. Written as DNA, the CDR3 is TGCGCCAGCAGCTCAACGAGGTCGACAGGGGGCAGTTTCTACGAGCAGTACTTC. This sequence joins TRBV5-1 and TRBJ2-7; 10 bases agree with TRBD1. V lost 3 bases, J lost 3 bases, and 15 bases stayed unmatched. This CDR3 is built from 18 residues. The germline CDR1 and CDR2 sequences are SGHRS and YFSETQ.